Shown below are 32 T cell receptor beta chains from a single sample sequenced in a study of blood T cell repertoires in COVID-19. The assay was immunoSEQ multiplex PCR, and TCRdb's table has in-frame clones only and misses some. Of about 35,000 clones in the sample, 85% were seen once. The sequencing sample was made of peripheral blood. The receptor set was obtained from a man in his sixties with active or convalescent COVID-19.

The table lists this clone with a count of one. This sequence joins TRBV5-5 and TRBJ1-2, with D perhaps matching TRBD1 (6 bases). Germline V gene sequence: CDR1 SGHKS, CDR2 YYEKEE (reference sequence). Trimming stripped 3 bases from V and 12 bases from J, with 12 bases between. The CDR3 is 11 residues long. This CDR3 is CASSSQGSDTF. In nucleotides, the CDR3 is TGTGCCAGCAGCTCACAGGGTAGCGACACCTTC.

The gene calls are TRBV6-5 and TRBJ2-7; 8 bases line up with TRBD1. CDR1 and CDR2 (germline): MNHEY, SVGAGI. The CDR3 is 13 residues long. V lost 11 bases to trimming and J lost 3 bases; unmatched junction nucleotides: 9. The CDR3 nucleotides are TGTGCCTCAAGAGTCGGACAGGGCTACGAGCAGTACGTC. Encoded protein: CASRVGQGYEQYV.

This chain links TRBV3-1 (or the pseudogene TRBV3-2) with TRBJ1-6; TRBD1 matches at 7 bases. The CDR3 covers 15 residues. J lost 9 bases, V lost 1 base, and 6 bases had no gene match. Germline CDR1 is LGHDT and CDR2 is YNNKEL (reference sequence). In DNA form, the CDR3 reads TGTGCCAGCAGCCAAGTGGCGACAGGGTCTTCACCCCTCCACTTT. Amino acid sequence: CASSQVATGSSPLHF.

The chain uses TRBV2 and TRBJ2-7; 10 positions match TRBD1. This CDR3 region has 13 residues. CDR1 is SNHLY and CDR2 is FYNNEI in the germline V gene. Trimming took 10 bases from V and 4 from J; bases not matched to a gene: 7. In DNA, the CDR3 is TGTGCCACCATCCGGGACAGGGGTTACGAGCAGTACGTC. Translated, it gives CATIRDRGYEQYV.

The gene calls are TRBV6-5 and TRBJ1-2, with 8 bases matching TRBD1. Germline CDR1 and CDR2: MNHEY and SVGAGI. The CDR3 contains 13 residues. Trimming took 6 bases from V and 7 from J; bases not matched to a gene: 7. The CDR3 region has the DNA TGTGCCAGCAGGATGGACAGGGCTCGTGGCTACACCTTC. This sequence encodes CASRMDRARGYTF.

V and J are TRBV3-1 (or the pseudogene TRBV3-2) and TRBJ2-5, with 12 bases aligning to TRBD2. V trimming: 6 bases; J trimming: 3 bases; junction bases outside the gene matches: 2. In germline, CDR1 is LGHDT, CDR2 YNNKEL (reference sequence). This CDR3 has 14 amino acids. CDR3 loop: CASRRLAGEETQYF. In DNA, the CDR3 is TGTGCCAGCAGACGACTAGCGGGGGAAGAGACCCAGTACTTC.

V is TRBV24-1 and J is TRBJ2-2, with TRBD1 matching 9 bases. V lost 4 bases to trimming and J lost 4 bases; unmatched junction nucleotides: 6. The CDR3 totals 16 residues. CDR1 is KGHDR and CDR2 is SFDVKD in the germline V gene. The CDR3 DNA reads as TGTGCCACCAGTGACCCGGGACAGGGTTTCACCGGGGAGCTGTTTTTT. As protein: CATSDPGQGFTGELFF.

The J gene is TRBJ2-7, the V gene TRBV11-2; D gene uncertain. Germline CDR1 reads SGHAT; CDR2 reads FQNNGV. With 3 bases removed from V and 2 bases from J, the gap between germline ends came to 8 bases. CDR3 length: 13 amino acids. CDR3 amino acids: CASSFGGPYEQYV. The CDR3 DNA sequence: TGTGCCAGCAGCTTTGGTGGGCCCTACGAGCAGTACGTC.

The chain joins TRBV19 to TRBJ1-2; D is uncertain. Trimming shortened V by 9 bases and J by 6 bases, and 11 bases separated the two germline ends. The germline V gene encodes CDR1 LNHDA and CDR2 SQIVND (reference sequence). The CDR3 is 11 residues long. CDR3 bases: TGTGCCAGACCCGCCTTAGATGGCTACACCTTC. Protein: CARPALDGYTF.

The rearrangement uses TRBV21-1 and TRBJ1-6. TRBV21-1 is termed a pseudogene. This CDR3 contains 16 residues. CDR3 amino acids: CASTLIRSSYNSPLHF. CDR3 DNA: TGTGCCAGCACCCTAATCCGGAGCTCCTATAATTCACCCCTCCACTTT.

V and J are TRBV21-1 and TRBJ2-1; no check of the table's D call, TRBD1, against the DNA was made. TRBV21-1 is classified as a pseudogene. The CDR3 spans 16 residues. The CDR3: CASSRRGQISYNEQFF. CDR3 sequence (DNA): TGTGCCAGCAGCAGGAGGGGACAGATCTCCTACAATGAGCAGTTCTTC.

The CDR3 protein is CASSQAGTSSYNEQFF. The CDR3 DNA reads as TGTGCCAGCAGTCAAGCCGGGACTAGTTCCTACAATGAGCAGTTCTTC. The chain combines TRBV7-6 with TRBJ2-1, with 8 bases aligning to TRBD2. The germline V gene encodes CDR1 SGHVS and CDR2 FNYEAQ. V was pared by 6 bases and J by 1 base, with 8 bases of the junction left unmatched. The CDR3 runs to 16 residues.

The CDR3 DNA reads as TGTGCCAGCAGTCCAAACCCCGGTTTGTCTGAGACCCAGTACTTC. Residues: CASSPNPGLSETQYF. V usage is TRBV27 and J usage is TRBJ2-5; D is undetermined. The CDR3 covers 15 residues. V was trimmed by 5 bases and J by 5 bases, leaving 18 bases between them. The germline gives CDR1 MNHEY, CDR2 SMNVEV (reference sequence).

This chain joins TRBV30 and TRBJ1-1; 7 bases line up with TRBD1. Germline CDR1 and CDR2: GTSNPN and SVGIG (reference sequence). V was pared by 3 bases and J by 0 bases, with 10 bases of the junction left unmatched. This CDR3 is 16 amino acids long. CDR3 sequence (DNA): TGTGCCTGGAGCGGTTCTAGGGGGCCCGTGAACACTGAAGCTTTCTTT. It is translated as CAWSGSRGPVNTEAFF. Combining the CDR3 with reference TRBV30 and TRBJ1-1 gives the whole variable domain SQTIHQWPATLVQPVGSPLSLECTVEGTSNPNLYWYRQAAGRGLQLLFYSVGIGQISSEVPQNLSASRPQDRQFILSSKKLLLSDSGFYLCAWSGSRGPVNTEAFFGQGTRLTVV.

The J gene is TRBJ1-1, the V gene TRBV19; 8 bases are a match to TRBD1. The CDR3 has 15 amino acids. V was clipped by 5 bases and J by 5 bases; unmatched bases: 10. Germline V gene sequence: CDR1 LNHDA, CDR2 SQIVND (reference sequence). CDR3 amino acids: CASSQNHRGSTEAFF. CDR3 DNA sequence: TGTGCCAGTAGTCAAAACCACAGGGGGTCGACTGAAGCTTTCTTT.

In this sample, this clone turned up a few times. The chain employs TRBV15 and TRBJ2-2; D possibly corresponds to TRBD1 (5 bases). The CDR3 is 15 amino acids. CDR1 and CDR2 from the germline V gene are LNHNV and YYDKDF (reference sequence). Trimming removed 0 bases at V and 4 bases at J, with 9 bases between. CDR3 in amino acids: CATSREARVTGELFF. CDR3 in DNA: TGTGCCACCAGCAGAGAGGCCAGGGTCACCGGGGAGCTGTTTTTT.

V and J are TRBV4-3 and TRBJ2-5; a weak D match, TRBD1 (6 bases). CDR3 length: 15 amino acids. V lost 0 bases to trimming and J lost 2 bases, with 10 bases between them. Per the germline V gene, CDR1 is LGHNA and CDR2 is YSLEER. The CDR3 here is CASSQEGAVQETQYF. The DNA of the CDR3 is TGCGCCAGCAGCCAAGAGGGGGCGGTTCAAGAGACCCAGTACTTC.

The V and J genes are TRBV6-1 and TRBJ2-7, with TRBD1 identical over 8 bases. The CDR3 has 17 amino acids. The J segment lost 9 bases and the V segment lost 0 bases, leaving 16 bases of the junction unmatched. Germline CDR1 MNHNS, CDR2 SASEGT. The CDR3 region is CASSEAFGQGLVGTQYV. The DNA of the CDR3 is TGTGCCAGCAGTGAAGCGTTCGGACAGGGCCTGGTAGGAACGCAGTACGTC.

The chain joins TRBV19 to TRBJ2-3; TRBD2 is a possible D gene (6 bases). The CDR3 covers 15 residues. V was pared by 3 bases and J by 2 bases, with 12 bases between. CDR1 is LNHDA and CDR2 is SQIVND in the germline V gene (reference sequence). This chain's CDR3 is CASSMAGLYTDTQYF. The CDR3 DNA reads TGTGCCAGTAGTATGGCGGGACTTTACACAGATACGCAGTATTTT.

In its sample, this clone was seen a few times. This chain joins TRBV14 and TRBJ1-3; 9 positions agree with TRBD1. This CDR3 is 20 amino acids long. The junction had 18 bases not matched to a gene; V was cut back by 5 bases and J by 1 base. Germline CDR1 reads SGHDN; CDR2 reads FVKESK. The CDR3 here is CASSANDPGQGWWSGNTIYF. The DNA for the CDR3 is TGTGCCAGCAGCGCAAATGACCCGGGACAGGGTTGGTGGTCTGGAAACACCATATATTTT.

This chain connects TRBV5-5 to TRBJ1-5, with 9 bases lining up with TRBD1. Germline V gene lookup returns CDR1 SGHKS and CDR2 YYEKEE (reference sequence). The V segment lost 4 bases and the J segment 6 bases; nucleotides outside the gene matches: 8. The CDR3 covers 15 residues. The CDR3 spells CASSPRDRVVQPQHF. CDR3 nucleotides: TGTGCCAGCAGCCCCCGGGACAGGGTCGTTCAGCCCCAGCATTTT. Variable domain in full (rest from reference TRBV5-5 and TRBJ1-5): DAGVTQSPTHLIKTRGQQVTLRCSPISGHKSVSWYQQVLGQGPQFIFQYYEKEERGRGNFPDRFSARQFPNYSSELNVNALLLGDSALYLCASSPRDRVVQPQHFGDGTRLSIL.

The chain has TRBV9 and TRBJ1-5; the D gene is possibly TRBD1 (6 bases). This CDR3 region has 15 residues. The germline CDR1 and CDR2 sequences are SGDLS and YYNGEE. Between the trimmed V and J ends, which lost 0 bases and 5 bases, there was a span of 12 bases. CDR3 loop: CASSVGTERYQPQHF. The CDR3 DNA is TGTGCCAGCAGCGTAGGGACAGAAAGATATCAGCCCCAGCATTTT.

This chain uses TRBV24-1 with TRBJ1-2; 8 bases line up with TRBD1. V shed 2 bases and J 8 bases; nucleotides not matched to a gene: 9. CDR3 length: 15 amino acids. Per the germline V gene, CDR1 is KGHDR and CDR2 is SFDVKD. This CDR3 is CATSDWTGLARGYTF. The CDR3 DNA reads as TGTGCCACCAGTGATTGGACAGGGTTGGCCCGCGGCTACACCTTC.

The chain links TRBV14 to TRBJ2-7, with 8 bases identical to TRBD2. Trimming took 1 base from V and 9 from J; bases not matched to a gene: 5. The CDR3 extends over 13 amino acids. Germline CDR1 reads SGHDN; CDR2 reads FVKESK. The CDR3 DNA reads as TGTGCCAGCAGCCAAGCCAGCGGGAGTGGGCAGTACGTC. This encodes CASSQASGSGQYV.

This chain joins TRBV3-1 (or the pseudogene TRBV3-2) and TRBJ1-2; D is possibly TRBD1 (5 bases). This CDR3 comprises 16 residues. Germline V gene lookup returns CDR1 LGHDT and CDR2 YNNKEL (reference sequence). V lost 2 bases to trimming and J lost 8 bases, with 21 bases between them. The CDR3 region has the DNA TGTGCCAGCAGCCAACTTGCGGGGGGGTTTTACCAGGGCTACACCTTC. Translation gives CASSQLAGGFYQGYTF.

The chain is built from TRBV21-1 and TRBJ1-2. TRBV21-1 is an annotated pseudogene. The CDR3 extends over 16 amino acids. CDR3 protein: CASSKRGIRRWYGYTF. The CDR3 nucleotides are TGTGCCAGCAGCAAAAGAGGGATCCGGAGATGGTATGGCTACACCTTC.

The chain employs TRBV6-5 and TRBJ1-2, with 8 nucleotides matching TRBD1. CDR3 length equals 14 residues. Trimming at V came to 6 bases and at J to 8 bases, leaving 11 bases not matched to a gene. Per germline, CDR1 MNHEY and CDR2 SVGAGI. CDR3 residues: CASRDGQGSNGYTF. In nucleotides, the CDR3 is TGTGCCAGCAGAGACGGACAGGGCAGTAACGGCTACACCTTC.

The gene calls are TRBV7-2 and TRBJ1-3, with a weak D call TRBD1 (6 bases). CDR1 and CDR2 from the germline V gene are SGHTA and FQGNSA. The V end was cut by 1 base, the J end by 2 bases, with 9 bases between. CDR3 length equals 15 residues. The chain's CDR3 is CASSLVGGAGNTIYF. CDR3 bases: TGTGCCAGCAGCTTAGTAGGGGGGGCTGGAAACACCATATATTTT.

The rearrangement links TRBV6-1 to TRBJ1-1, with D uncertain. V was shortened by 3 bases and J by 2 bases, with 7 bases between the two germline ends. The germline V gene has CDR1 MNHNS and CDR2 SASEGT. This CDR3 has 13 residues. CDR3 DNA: TGTGCCAGCAGTGAGCAGGCCAACACTGAAGCTTTCTTT. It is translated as CASSEQANTEAFF.

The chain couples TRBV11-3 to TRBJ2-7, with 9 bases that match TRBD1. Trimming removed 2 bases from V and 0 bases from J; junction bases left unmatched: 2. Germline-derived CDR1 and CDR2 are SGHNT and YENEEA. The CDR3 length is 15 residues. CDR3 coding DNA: TGTGCCAGCAGCTTAACAGGGGGCGCCTCCTACGAGCAGTACGTC. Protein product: CASSLTGGASYEQYV.

The CDR3 DNA sequence: TGCGCCAGCAGCTTTATACTCAGGGGGCAGGGGAATCAGCCCCAGCATTTT. Protein sequence: CASSFILRGQGNQPQHF. The gene calls are TRBV5-1 and TRBJ1-5; 8 bases agree with TRBD1. This CDR3 has 17 residues. Germline CDR1 is SGHRS and CDR2 is YFSETQ. Trimming took 2 bases from V and 4 from J; bases not matched to a gene: 11. The full variable domain, completed using reference TRBV5-1 and TRBJ1-5, is KAGVTQTPRYLIKTRGQQVTLSCSPISGHRSVSWYQQTPGQGLQFLFEYFSETQRNKGNFPGRFSGRQFSNSRSEMNVSTLELGDSALYLCASSFILRGQGNQPQHFGDGTRLSIL.

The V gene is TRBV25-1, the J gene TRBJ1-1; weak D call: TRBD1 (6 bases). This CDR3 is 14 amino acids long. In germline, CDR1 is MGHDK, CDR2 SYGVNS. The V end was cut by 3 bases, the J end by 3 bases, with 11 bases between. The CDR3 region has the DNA TGTGCCAGCAGTGAGCCAGGGGATTACACTGAAGCTTTCTTT. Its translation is CASSEPGDYTEAFF.